What follows are 4 T cell receptor beta chains derived from one specimen sequenced in a study of beta chain features in type 1 diabetes. Findings of the study overall: TCRB CDR3s from Type 1 diabetes patients were moderately but significantly shorter in all four CD4+ subsets.

Expressed TCRB transcripts got sequenced, as all isolated RNA was reverse transcribed. The data were produced by immunoSEQ multiplex PCR, yet TCRdb's version contains in-frame clones alone and is incomplete. Of hundreds of thousands of clones listed, about 13% are singletons. These receptors' antigens are unknown. The source material was naive CD4+ T cells from blood. The receptors derive from a young man with type 1 diabetes.

The J gene is TRBJ2-7, the V gene TRBV7-8, with D perhaps TRBD2 (5 bases). V lost 7 bases and J lost 7, with 20 bases in between. Germline CDR1 and CDR2: SGHVS and FQNEAQ. This CDR3 comprises 14 residues. The CDR3 region is CASMTPGMAQEQYF. Here the CDR3 DNA reads TGTGCCAGCATGACCCCGGGGATGGCTCAAGAGCAGTACTTC.

This clone came up a few times. The gene calls are TRBV28 and TRBJ2-7, with a possible D match to TRBD2 (6 bases). The CDR3 extends over 16 amino acids. From germline, CDR1 is MDHEN and CDR2 SYDVKM. V was pared by 6 bases and J by 3 bases, with 21 bases between. The CDR3 DNA reads as TGTGCCAGCAGACCCCCCGCGGGGACTCCGGGCTACGAGCAGTACTTC. Translating it yields CASRPPAGTPGYEQYF.

This clone was observed a few times. The chain uses TRBV7-9 and TRBJ2-3, with TRBD2 as a possible D gene (6 bases). Trimming shortened V by 6 bases and J by 1 base, and 8 bases separated the two germline ends. Germline CDR1 SEHNR, CDR2 FQNEAQ (reference sequence). There are 13 residues in the CDR3. CDR3 sequence (DNA): TGTGCCAGCAGAGGGGAGGGCACAGATACGCAGTATTTT. Protein product: CASRGEGTDTQYF.

This clone showed up just a few times. The chain employs TRBV6-1 and TRBJ2-7; a possible D gene is TRBD1 (6 bases). The V end was cut by 4 bases, the J end by 2 bases, with 21 bases between. Germline assignment: CDR1 MNHNS and CDR2 SASEGT. This CDR3 is built from 17 residues. The CDR3 is CASSVDWSTTGTYEQYF. Here the CDR3 DNA reads TGTGCCAGCAGTGTTGATTGGTCTACGACAGGAACCTACGAGCAGTACTTC.